The 30 T cell receptor beta chains reported below all come from one sample, sequenced in a study of T cell responses to AZD1222 COVID-19 vaccine. Produced via immunoSEQ multiplex PCR; TCRdb's table is partial and in-frame only. The top ten hold 1.6% of the sample, which has 140,000 to 150,000 clones, 80% to 90% seen once. The source material was peripheral blood, sampled on day 0 of AZD1222 vaccination. These receptors were collected from an adult in good health.

This clone is a singleton in its sample. J is TRBJ2-7 and V is TRBV28, with D perhaps given as TRBD1 or TRBD2 (5 bases each). This CDR3 spans 15 amino acids. The germline CDR1 and CDR2 sequences are MDHEN and SYDVKM. Trimming removed 10 bases at V and 5 bases at J, with 24 bases between. The CDR3 DNA reads TGTGCCACAAAGTTTAGTGCCGGGACCTCTAACGAGCAGTACTTC. Residues: CATKFSAGTSNEQYF.

As to this clone: A junction end diverges from the germline sequence, so it may reflect a read error. The V and J genes are TRBV6-5 and TRBJ2-6; D is unresolved. The CDR3 has 13 amino acids. CDR1 and CDR2 from the germline V gene are MNHEY and SVGAGI. This CDR3 reads CASSYSGANVLTF. Here the CDR3 DNA reads TGTGCCAGCAGTTACTCTGGAGCCAACGTCCTGACTTTC.

The V call is TRBV12-3 or TRBV12-4, the J call TRBJ2-5; no clear D gene. The CDR3 runs 11 residues. Trimming took off 7 bases at V and 5 bases at J, with 8 bases between the two ends. Here the CDR3 DNA reads TGTGCCAGCACCGTCGCCGAGACCCAGTACTTC. Translated: CASTVAETQYF.

This clone occurred once. V gene TRBV4-1 combines with J gene TRBJ2-5; D is perhaps TRBD1 or TRBD2 (6 bases each). This CDR3 has 13 amino acids. CDR1 is MGHRA and CDR2 is YSYEKL in the germline V gene. V lost 3 bases and J 5 bases, leaving 10 bases between the germline ends. CDR3 protein: CASSQQGRETQYF. The DNA of the CDR3 is TGCGCCAGCAGCCAGCAGGGGAGGGAGACCCAGTACTTC.

This rearrangement joins TRBV19 to TRBJ2-5, with 7 bases fitting TRBD1. Germline V gene lookup returns CDR1 LNHDA and CDR2 SQIVND (reference sequence). V lost 2 bases, J lost 4 bases, and 1 base stayed unmatched. The CDR3 contains 13 residues. The CDR3 nucleotides are TGTGCCAGTAGTATACGACAGGGAGAGACCCAGTACTTC. It specifies CASSIRQGETQYF.

This clone was seen only once. The rearrangement uses TRBV2 and TRBJ1-2; D call uncertain. The V gene lost 3 bases and the J gene lost 4 bases, with 12 bases spanning the gap. The CDR3 spans 14 residues. Germline CDR1 and CDR2: SNHLY and FYNNEI. CDR3 nucleotides: TGTGCCAGCAGTGACGGCCCAGGCCCCTATGGCTACACCTTC. It translates to CASSDGPGPYGYTF.

CDR3: CASSPEVGGLSYNEQFF. CDR3 DNA sequence: TGTGCCAGCAGCCCAGAGGTGGGAGGGCTATCCTACAATGAGCAGTTCTTC. The chain is built from TRBV7-2 and TRBJ2-1; 7 bases are shared with TRBD2. The J segment lost 1 base and the V segment lost 5 bases, leaving 11 bases of the junction unmatched. This CDR3 is built from 17 residues. CDR1 is SGHTA, CDR2 FQGNSA, per germline.

The chain combines TRBV2 with TRBJ1-1; D is possibly TRBD1 (5 bases). This CDR3 is 12 amino acids long. V lost 3 bases and J 6 bases, leaving 8 bases between the germline ends. From germline, CDR1 is SNHLY and CDR2 FYNNEI. The CDR3 DNA is TGTGCCAGCAGTGATGAGGGGCCTGAAGCTTTCTTT. This sequence encodes CASSDEGPEAFF. Looking up the rest from reference TRBV2 and TRBJ1-1 gives the full variable domain: EPEVTQTPSHQVTQMGQEVILRCVPISNHLYFYWYRQILGQKVEFLVSFYNNEISEKSEIFDDQFSVERPDGSNFTLKIRSTKLEDSAMYFCASSDEGPEAFFGQGTRLTVV.

The rearrangement joins TRBV2 to TRBJ2-3; 9 nucleotides align to TRBD2. CDR3 length equals 15 residues. The ends lost 6 bases at V and 2 bases at J; junction bases unmatched: 6. CDR1 and CDR2 (germline): SNHLY, FYNNEI. The CDR3 is CASRAAGGNTDTQYF. The CDR3 DNA is TGTGCCAGCAGGGCCGCGGGGGGGAACACAGATACGCAGTATTTT.

J is TRBJ1-2 and V is TRBV5-6; TRBD1 matches 8 bases. With V trimmed by 4 bases and J by 3 bases, 8 bases remained unmatched. The germline V gene has CDR1 SGHDT and CDR2 YYEEEE. CDR3 size: 15 residues. The CDR3, as DNA: TGTGCCAGCAGCCGATACGTGACAGGGGACTATGGCTACACCTTC. Residues: CASSRYVTGDYGYTF.

The V and J genes are TRBV29-1 and TRBJ2-7; D tentatively fits TRBD1 or TRBD2 (5 bases each). The CDR3 runs 14 residues. V lost 6 bases and J lost 4, with 19 bases in between. Germline V gene sequence: CDR1 SQVTM, CDR2 ANQGSEA. CDR3 DNA: TGCAGCGTAGACAAGGGGACGACCGGGTACGAGCAGTACTTC. It is translated as CSVDKGTTGYEQYF.

The chain uses TRBV6-4 and TRBJ2-1; the match to TRBD2 covers 9 bases. V shed 0 bases and J 7 bases; nucleotides not matched to a gene: 7. The CDR3 length is 16 residues. The germline CDR1 and CDR2 sequences are MRHNA and SNTAGT. CDR3 DNA: TGTGCCAGCAGTGACTCTGGTAGCGGGAGCCGTAATGAGCAGTTCTTC. This translates into CASSDSGSGSRNEQFF.

The V call is TRBV6-1, the J call TRBJ1-3; 10 bases agree with TRBD1. The CDR3 covers 16 residues. The V segment lost 4 bases and the J segment 2 bases; nucleotides outside the gene matches: 5. CDR1 and CDR2 from the germline V gene are MNHNS and SASEGT. The DNA of the CDR3 is TGTGCCAGCAGTGGACAGGGGGCTATCGCTGGAAACACCATATATTTT. It codes for CASSGQGAIAGNTIYF.

This clone came up once. The chain's CDR3 is CASMDPGHWNTEAFF. CDR3 coding DNA: TGTGCCAGTATGGACCCGGGACATTGGAACACTGAAGCTTTCTTT. V is TRBV19 and J is TRBJ1-1; the D gene is possibly TRBD1 (6 bases). Germline CDR1 and CDR2: LNHDA and SQIVND (reference sequence). This CDR3 is 15 amino acids long. V was trimmed by 7 bases and J by 1 base, leaving 16 bases between them.

This chain uses TRBV30 with TRBJ1-4; weak D call: TRBD1 (5 bases). This CDR3 has 14 amino acids. The V gene's germline CDR1 is GTSNPN and CDR2 SVGIG (reference sequence). In nucleotides, the CDR3 is TGTGGCTCAACGGGATATGGGGACGGTGAAAAACTGTTTTTT. This translates into CGSTGYGDGEKLFF.

The rearrangement uses TRBV19 and TRBJ1-5, with D possibly TRBD1 on 6 matching bases. Trimming took 6 bases from V and 7 from J, leaving 16 bases between them. This CDR3 has 14 amino acids. The germline gives CDR1 LNHDA, CDR2 SQIVND (reference sequence). The CDR3 loop reads CASSRDTRKQPQHF. The CDR3, as DNA: TGTGCCAGTAGCCGGGACACCCGGAAACAGCCCCAGCATTTT.

The V call is TRBV24-1, the J call TRBJ1-5; tentative D call: TRBD1 (6 bases). CDR1 and CDR2 (germline): KGHDR, SFDVKD. The V end was cut by 6 bases, the J end by 2 bases, with 13 bases between. The length of the CDR3 is 15 residues. The CDR3 DNA reads as TGTGCCACCAGTTCGACAGGCGGCGGCAATCAGCCCCAGCATTTT. Its translation is CATSSTGGGNQPQHF.

V usage is TRBV5-6 and J usage is TRBJ2-7; 7 nucleotides align to TRBD1. This CDR3 spans 15 amino acids. CDR1 is SGHDT and CDR2 is YYEEEE in the germline V gene. With 1 base clipped from V and 2 bases from J, the junction kept 6 bases outside the gene matches. The DNA for the CDR3 is TGTGCCAGCAGCTTGTGGGGGACAGCTACCTACGAGCAGTACTTC. The encoded protein is CASSLWGTATYEQYF.

The chain recombines TRBV28 with TRBJ2-7, with TRBD1 identical over 7 bases. CDR1 is MDHEN, CDR2 SYDVKM, per germline. The CDR3 consists of 15 residues. V was pared by 6 bases and J by 3 bases, with 11 bases of the junction left unmatched. CDR3 DNA: TGTGCCAGCAGGCGTCCAGGGGGACGTTTCTACGAGCAGTACTTC. Residues: CASRRPGGRFYEQYF.

This chain uses TRBV5-1 with TRBJ2-3; 16 nucleotides agree with TRBD2. This CDR3 region has 17 residues. Germline V gene data show CDR1 as SGHRS and CDR2 as YFSETQ. V trimming: 4 bases; J trimming: 4 bases; junction bases outside the gene matches: 6. CDR3 amino acids: CASSGGTSGGASDTQYF. The CDR3 DNA is TGCGCCAGCAGCGGAGGGACTAGCGGGGGGGCCTCAGATACGCAGTATTTT. The variable domain in full, with the rest retrieved from reference TRBV5-1 and TRBJ2-3, is KAGVTQTPRYLIKTRGQQVTLSCSPISGHRSVSWYQQTPGQGLQFLFEYFSETQRNKGNFPGRFSGRQFSNSRSEMNVSTLELGDSALYLCASSGGTSGGASDTQYFGPGTRLTVL.

The chain combines TRBV28 with TRBJ1-2; D is ambiguous. Per germline, CDR1 MDHEN and CDR2 SYDVKM. The CDR3 covers 12 residues. V dropped 2 bases and J dropped 7 bases, with 8 bases sitting between them. As DNA, the CDR3 is TGTGCCAGCAGTTTAGCGGGTCTTGGCTACACCTTC. Amino acids: CASSLAGLGYTF.

CDR3 bases: TGCGCCAGCAGCTCAACCGGGACTACCGCGTCGGGTGAGCAGTTCTTC. Protein: CASSSTGTTASGEQFF. The chain uses TRBV5-1 and TRBJ2-1; TRBD2 matches 7 bases. With V trimmed by 3 bases and J by 9 bases, 15 bases remained unmatched. CDR1 and CDR2 (germline): SGHRS, YFSETQ. CDR3 length: 16 amino acids.

V usage is TRBV14 and J usage is TRBJ2-5, with TRBD2 identical over 10 bases. V dropped 4 bases and J dropped 6; count of bases not matched to a gene: 2. Germline lookup yields CDR1 SGHDN and CDR2 FVKESK. This CDR3 has 13 residues. CDR3 sequence reads: CASSRLAGQTQYF. The CDR3 DNA is TGTGCCAGCAGCCGACTAGCGGGCCAGACCCAGTACTTC.

V and J are TRBV7-8 and TRBJ1-2; D not certain. V was shortened by 2 bases and J by 3 bases, with 16 bases between the two germline ends. The CDR3 contains 16 residues. Germline V gives CDR1 SGHVS, CDR2 FQNEAQ. The CDR3 protein is CASSLKLAALDYGYTF. The CDR3 nucleotides are TGTGCCAGCAGCTTAAAGTTGGCAGCCCTCGACTATGGCTACACCTTC. Supplemented by reference TRBV7-8 and TRBJ1-2, the full variable domain reads GAGVSQSPRYKVAKRGQDVALRCDPISGHVSLFWYQQALGQGPEFLTYFQNEAQLDKSGLPSDRFFAERPEGSVSTLKIQRTQQEDSAVYLCASSLKLAALDYGYTFGSGTRLTVV.

V usage is TRBV7-2 and J usage is TRBJ1-2; D might be TRBD1 (6 bases). V was trimmed by 5 bases and J by 7 bases, leaving 17 bases between them. CDR1 SGHTA and CDR2 FQGNSA come from the germline V gene. CDR3 length: 14 amino acids. This chain's CDR3 is CASSQDPGAIGYTF. As DNA, the CDR3 is TGTGCCAGCAGCCAAGACCCGGGGGCGATTGGCTACACCTTC.

V gene TRBV19 combines with J gene TRBJ1-3; D call uncertain. This CDR3 has 15 amino acids. Trimming pared 5 bases from V and 0 bases from J, leaving 11 bases between. Germline loops: CDR1 LNHDA, CDR2 SQIVND (reference sequence). The chain's CDR3 is CASSVIRSSGNTIYF. CDR3 sequence (DNA): TGTGCCAGTAGTGTGATCCGGAGCTCTGGAAACACCATATATTTT.

This clone was seen a handful of times. V is TRBV4-2 and J is TRBJ1-1; tentatively, D is TRBD1 (6 bases). V lost 0 bases, J lost 11 bases, and 13 bases lay in between. The V gene's germline CDR1 is LGHNA and CDR2 YNFKEQ. The CDR3 runs 13 residues. The CDR3 region is CASSQDVNRAAFF. CDR3 sequence (DNA): TGTGCCAGCAGCCAAGATGTGAACAGGGCCGCTTTCTTT.

The CDR3 reads CSASKVNTEAFF. The CDR3 DNA follows: TGCAGTGCTAGTAAGGTGAACACTGAAGCTTTCTTT. This chain uses TRBV20-1 with TRBJ1-1; D unclear. The germline V gene has CDR1 DFQATT and CDR2 SNEGSKA (reference sequence). The V and J ends lost 3 bases and 0 bases respectively, with 5 bases between them. CDR3 length: 12 residues.

The chain carries TRBV7-8 and TRBJ1-2; the match to TRBD1 covers 11 bases. Germline CDR1 and CDR2: SGHVS and FQNEAQ. The V gene end was trimmed by 6 bases and the J gene end by 6 bases; junction bases not matched to a gene: 3. This CDR3 is 13 amino acids long. This CDR3 is CASRLDRGHGYTF. The CDR3, as DNA: TGTGCCAGCAGACTGGACAGGGGGCATGGCTACACCTTC.

The chain joins TRBV4-1 to TRBJ2-7; the match to TRBD2 covers 10 bases. J gave up 3 bases and V 4 bases, and 9 bases lay outside the gene matches. CDR3 length: 16 amino acids. Germline assignment: CDR1 MGHRA and CDR2 YSYEKL. The chain's CDR3 is CASSPSGSGSFYEQYF. The CDR3 bases are TGCGCCAGCAGCCCTAGCGGGAGTGGATCTTTCTACGAGCAGTACTTC.